The rows below give T cell receptor beta chains drawn from one sample of a study of control samples from healthy donors and cancer patients. Some clones are missing from TCRdb's copy, which holds only in-frame ones; the method was immunoSEQ multiplex PCR. The table records around 110,000 clones, 88% of them present only once. Sequenced material: blood. The receptor source for this set is a woman between 70 and 85 years old in good health. The CDR3 runs from the conserved cysteine through the conserved F or W. A D gene is named only where the DNA matches it firmly. A clone size is listed for some rows: how often the clone was seen (once, few, many), or a class if it is expanded.

d_gene: TRBD2; abundance: NA; j_gene: TRBJ2-5; v_gene: TRBV10-2; CDR3aa: CASSEEIAGFHF; CDR3nt: TGCGCCAGCAGTGAGGAAATAGCGGGATTCCACTTC
d_gene: NA; abundance: NA; j_gene: TRBJ2-7; v_gene: TRBV7-2; CDR3aa: CASSLGGPAYEQYF; CDR3nt: TGTGCCAGCAGCCTAGGGGGGCCCGCCTACGAGCAGTACTTC
d_gene: NA; abundance: once; j_gene: TRBJ1-5; v_gene: TRBV7-2; CDR3aa: CASSFGSNQPQHF; CDR3nt: TGTGCCAGCAGCTTCGGTAGCAATCAGCCCCAGCATTTT
d_gene: NA; abundance: once; j_gene: TRBJ1-6; v_gene: TRBV20-1; CDR3aa: CSASTGSRSPLHF; CDR3nt: TGCAGTGCTAGTACAGGGTCCCGGTCACCCCTCCACTTT
d_gene: TRBD2; abundance: NA; j_gene: TRBJ2-2; v_gene: TRBV10-1; CDR3aa: CASSRAGEFTGELFF; CDR3nt: TGCGCCAGCAGTAGAGCGGGGGAGTTCACCGGGGAGCTGTTTTTT
d_gene: NA; abundance: NA; j_gene: TRBJ2-5; v_gene: TRBV18; CDR3aa: CASSPPVQGQETQYF; CDR3nt: TGTGCCAGCTCACCACCGGTTCAGGGACAAGAGACCCAGTACTTC
d_gene: NA; abundance: NA; j_gene: TRBJ2-3; v_gene: TRBV7-2; CDR3aa: CASSLAGIGTDTQYF; CDR3nt: TGTGCCAGCAGCTTAGCCGGCATAGGCACAGATACGCAGTATTTT
d_gene: NA; abundance: NA; j_gene: TRBJ1-1; v_gene: TRBV7-9; CDR3aa: CASSSRTFMDTEAFF; CDR3nt: TGTGCCAGCAGCTCACGAACCTTTATGGACACTGAAGCTTTCTTT
d_gene: NA; abundance: NA; j_gene: TRBJ2-7; v_gene: TRBV10-3; CDR3aa: CAIRDMTTGYEQYF; CDR3nt: TGTGCCATCAGGGATATGACGACAGGCTACGAGCAGTACTTC
d_gene: TRBD1; abundance: NA; j_gene: TRBJ1-2; v_gene: TRBV2; CDR3aa: CASSESGTGGYYGYTF; CDR3nt: TGTGCCAGCAGTGAAAGCGGGACAGGGGGTTACTATGGCTACACCTTC
d_gene: NA; abundance: NA; j_gene: TRBJ2-5; v_gene: TRBV21-1; CDR3aa: CASSDPGTGCQETQYF; CDR3nt: TGTGCCAGCAGCGACCCCGGGACAGGGTGTCAAGAGACCCAGTACTTC
d_gene: TRBD1; abundance: NA; j_gene: TRBJ2-1; v_gene: TRBV24-1; CDR3aa: CATSGVHRGKSYNEQFF; CDR3nt: TGTGCCACCAGTGGGGTCCACAGGGGGAAATCCTACAATGAGCAGTTCTTC
d_gene: TRBD1; abundance: NA; j_gene: TRBJ2-7; v_gene: TRBV5-1; CDR3aa: CASSRTQPGTGASYEQYF; CDR3nt: TGCGCCAGCAGCCGTACACAACCAGGGACAGGAGCATCCTACGAGCAGTACTTC
d_gene: NA; abundance: NA; j_gene: TRBJ1-5; v_gene: TRBV30; CDR3aa: CAWSVGRPERGNQPQHF; CDR3nt: TGTGCCTGGAGTGTAGGGCGTCCGGAACGGGGCAATCAGCCCCAGCATTTT
d_gene: TRBD2; abundance: NA; j_gene: TRBJ2-1; v_gene: TRBV12-5; CDR3aa: CATLGLAGGSGSYNEQFF; CDR3nt: TGTGCTACTCTGGGGCTAGCGGGGGGGTCTGGCTCCTACAATGAGCAGTTCTTC
d_gene: NA; abundance: NA; j_gene: TRBJ1-6; v_gene: TRBV6-4; CDR3aa: CASSAEGTSPLHF; CDR3nt: TGTGCCAGCAGTGCGGAGGGGACTTCACCCCTCCACTTT
d_gene: NA; abundance: NA; j_gene: TRBJ1-1; v_gene: TRBV9; CDR3aa: CASTLNGGGVTNTEAFF; CDR3nt: TGTGCCAGCACCCTCAATGGGGGTGGGGTTACTAACACTGAAGCTTTCTTT
d_gene: NA; abundance: NA; j_gene: TRBJ1-1; v_gene: TRBV11-3; CDR3aa: CASSLEGGDTEAFF; CDR3nt: TGTGCCAGCAGCTTAGAGGGCGGCGACACTGAAGCTTTCTTT
d_gene: NA; abundance: NA; j_gene: TRBJ2-5; v_gene: TRBV5-5; CDR3aa: CASSFGVQETQYF; CDR3nt: TGTGCCAGCAGCTTTGGCGTACAAGAGACCCAGTACTTC
d_gene: TRBD1; abundance: once; j_gene: TRBJ1-4; v_gene: TRBV10-3; CDR3aa: CAISPGTGRNEKLFF; CDR3nt: TGTGCCATCAGCCCCGGGACAGGGCGGAATGAAAAACTGTTTTTT
d_gene: NA; abundance: NA; j_gene: TRBJ2-5; v_gene: TRBV5-1; CDR3aa: CASGSDVQETQYF; CDR3nt: TGCGCCAGCGGATCGGACGTCCAAGAGACCCAGTACTTC
d_gene: NA; abundance: NA; j_gene: TRBJ1-3; v_gene: TRBV5-4; CDR3aa: CASSSGRSSGNTIYF; CDR3nt: TGTGCCAGCAGCTCCGGACGGAGCTCTGGAAACACCATATATTTT
d_gene: NA; abundance: NA; j_gene: TRBJ1-2; v_gene: TRBV2; CDR3aa: CASSEEVGHIYGYTF; CDR3nt: TGTGCCAGCAGTGAGGAAGTGGGACACATTTATGGCTACACCTTC
d_gene: TRBD1; abundance: few; j_gene: TRBJ2-1; v_gene: TRBV29-1; CDR3aa: CSVDVDRGPFF; CDR3nt: TGCAGCGTTGACGTTGACAGGGGCCCGTTCTTC
d_gene: TRBD1; abundance: NA; j_gene: TRBJ2-1; v_gene: TRBV24-1; CDR3aa: CATSDLTTGDEQFF; CDR3nt: TGTGCCACCAGTGATTTAACCACAGGGGATGAGCAGTTCTTC
d_gene: TRBD1; abundance: NA; j_gene: TRBJ1-5; v_gene: TRBV12-5; CDR3aa: CASGLFGQEEGNQPQHF; CDR3nt: TGTGCTAGTGGTTTGTTCGGACAGGAAGAAGGCAATCAGCCCCAGCATTTT
d_gene: NA; abundance: NA; j_gene: TRBJ2-2; v_gene: TRBV10-1; CDR3aa: CASKAGREHRGAVF; CDR3nt: TGCGCCAGCAAGGCGGGACGCGAACACCGGGGAGCTGTTTTT
d_gene: NA; abundance: NA; j_gene: TRBJ1-1; v_gene: TRBV13; CDR3aa: CASSGYRDMNTEAFF; CDR3nt: TGTGCCAGCAGCGGGTACAGGGATATGAACACTGAAGCTTTCTTT
d_gene: NA; abundance: NA; j_gene: TRBJ1-3; v_gene: TRBV5-1; CDR3aa: CASTGGGAGNTIYF; CDR3nt: TGCGCCAGCACAGGAGGGGGAGCTGGAAACACCATATATTTT
d_gene: TRBD1; abundance: NA; j_gene: TRBJ2-7; v_gene: TRBV3-1/TRBV3-2; CDR3aa: CASSQAGGGEQYF; CDR3nt: TGTGCCAGCAGCCAGGCAGGGGGCGGCGAGCAGTACTTC
d_gene: NA; abundance: NA; j_gene: TRBJ2-2; v_gene: TRBV27; CDR3aa: CASSLDWVTGELFF; CDR3nt: TGTGCCAGCAGTTTAGATTGGGTTACCGGGGAGCTGTTTTTT
d_gene: NA; abundance: NA; j_gene: TRBJ1-2; v_gene: TRBV6-1; CDR3aa: CASSEYYGYTF; CDR3nt: TGTGCCAGCAGTGAGTACTATGGCTACACCTTC
d_gene: NA; abundance: NA; j_gene: TRBJ1-2; v_gene: TRBV7-8; CDR3aa: CASSLAGDYGYTF; CDR3nt: TGTGCCAGCAGCTTAGCGGGAGACTATGGCTACACCTTC
d_gene: NA; abundance: NA; j_gene: TRBJ1-1; v_gene: TRBV2; CDR3aa: CASYRGNTEAFF; CDR3nt: TGTGCCAGCTACCGGGGGAACACTGAAGCTTTCTTT
d_gene: NA; abundance: few; j_gene: TRBJ1-6; v_gene: TRBV3-1/TRBV3-2; CDR3aa: CASSQDSQSPLHF; CDR3nt: TGTGCCAGCAGCCAAGATTCGCAGTCACCCCTCCACTTT
d_gene: NA; abundance: NA; j_gene: TRBJ2-1; v_gene: TRBV7-8; CDR3aa: CASSALGGPNEQFF; CDR3nt: TGTGCCAGCAGCGCCCTGGGGGGGCCCAATGAGCAGTTCTTC
d_gene: TRBD1; abundance: NA; j_gene: TRBJ2-6; v_gene: TRBV5-1; CDR3aa: CASSLPGQGAKGANVLTF; CDR3nt: TGCGCCAGCAGCCTACCGGGACAGGGGGCGAAGGGGGCCAACGTCCTGACTTTC
d_gene: NA; abundance: once; j_gene: TRBJ2-2; v_gene: TRBV7-9; CDR3aa: CASSLGAGGRGGELFF; CDR3nt: TGTGCCAGCAGCTTAGGGGCCGGGGGCCGAGGCGGGGAGCTGTTTTTT
d_gene: NA; abundance: NA; j_gene: TRBJ2-7; v_gene: TRBV11-3; CDR3aa: CASSLGVHETPFYEQYF; CDR3nt: TGTGCCAGCAGCCTCGGTGTTCACGAGACACCTTTCTACGAGCAGTACTTC
d_gene: NA; abundance: NA; j_gene: TRBJ1-2; v_gene: TRBV5-6; CDR3aa: CASTIVHGFSRMVGYTF; CDR3nt: TGTGCCAGCACCATCGTCCATGGGTTCAGCAGAATGGTGGGCTACACCTTC
d_gene: NA; abundance: NA; j_gene: TRBJ2-7; v_gene: TRBV5-4; CDR3aa: CASSPASTGDEQYF; CDR3nt: TGTGCCAGCAGTCCAGCCTCAACCGGGGACGAGCAGTACTTC
d_gene: NA; abundance: NA; j_gene: TRBJ1-5; v_gene: TRBV5-1; CDR3aa: CASSWTVNQPQHF; CDR3nt: TGCGCCAGCAGCTGGACGGTCAATCAGCCCCAGCATTTT
d_gene: NA; abundance: NA; j_gene: TRBJ1-6; v_gene: TRBV6-1; CDR3aa: CASSEGRWATEGSPLHF; CDR3nt: TGTGCCAGCAGTGAAGGGCGGTGGGCTACTGAGGGCTCACCCCTCCACTTT
d_gene: TRBD2; abundance: NA; j_gene: TRBJ2-2; v_gene: TRBV4-2; CDR3aa: CASSQDALAGANTGELFF; CDR3nt: TGTGCCAGCAGCCAAGATGCGCTAGCGGGGGCAAACACCGGGGAGCTGTTTTTT
d_gene: TRBD2; abundance: once; j_gene: TRBJ2-1; v_gene: TRBV6-1; CDR3aa: CASSAMTSGGHGIRNEQFF; CDR3nt: TGTGCCAGCAGTGCAATGACTAGCGGGGGGCACGGTATCAGGAATGAGCAGTTCTTC
d_gene: TRBD1; abundance: NA; j_gene: TRBJ2-5; v_gene: TRBV5-4; CDR3aa: CASSSEGTGSYEETQYF; CDR3nt: TGTGCCAGCAGCTCGGAAGGGACAGGGTCTTATGAAGAGACCCAGTACTTC
d_gene: TRBD1; abundance: NA; j_gene: TRBJ1-1; v_gene: TRBV7-9; CDR3aa: CASSSPGQDLMNTEAFF; CDR3nt: TGTGCCAGCAGCTCCCCCGGACAGGACCTCATGAACACTGAAGCTTTCTTT
d_gene: TRBD1; abundance: NA; j_gene: TRBJ2-5; v_gene: TRBV19; CDR3aa: CASSINRGLGETQYF; CDR3nt: TGTGCCAGTAGTATAAACAGGGGGCTCGGAGAGACCCAGTACTTC
d_gene: TRBD1; abundance: NA; j_gene: TRBJ1-6; v_gene: TRBV2; CDR3aa: CASGTGFGSPLHF; CDR3nt: TGTGCCAGCGGGACAGGGTTCGGTTCACCCCTCCACTTT
d_gene: TRBD2; abundance: once; j_gene: TRBJ2-5; v_gene: TRBV6-2/TRBV6-3; CDR3aa: CASSYGPPGGGGETQYF; CDR3nt: TGTGCCAGCAGTTACGGTCCCCCCGGGGGGGGCGGAGAGACCCAGTACTTC
d_gene: NA; abundance: few; j_gene: TRBJ1-6; v_gene: TRBV5-1; CDR3aa: CASSSQGQSPLHF; CDR3nt: TGCGCCAGCAGCTCCCAGGGTCAATCACCCCTCCACTTT
d_gene: TRBD2; abundance: NA; j_gene: TRBJ2-1; v_gene: TRBV4-2; CDR3aa: CASSPGTSWHEQFF; CDR3nt: TGTGCCAGCAGCCCGGGGACTAGTTGGCATGAGCAGTTCTTC
d_gene: NA; abundance: NA; j_gene: TRBJ1-1; v_gene: TRBV3-1/TRBV3-2; CDR3aa: CASSQGEGGPEAFF; CDR3nt: TGTGCCAGCAGCCAGGGAGAGGGTGGGCCTGAAGCTTTCTTT
d_gene: NA; abundance: NA; j_gene: TRBJ2-3; v_gene: TRBV6-6; CDR3aa: CASIAGRALDTQYF; CDR3nt: TGTGCCAGCATCGCGGGGCGGGCATTGGATACGCAGTATTTT
d_gene: TRBD1; abundance: once; j_gene: TRBJ1-2; v_gene: TRBV12-5; CDR3aa: CASGLATGVTYGYTF; CDR3nt: TGTGCTAGTGGGCTAGCTACAGGGGTGACCTATGGCTACACCTTC
d_gene: TRBD1; abundance: NA; j_gene: TRBJ2-5; v_gene: TRBV9; CDR3aa: CASSVGRQGAFGTQYF; CDR3nt: TGTGCCAGCAGCGTAGGCCGACAGGGGGCATTCGGGACCCAGTACTTC